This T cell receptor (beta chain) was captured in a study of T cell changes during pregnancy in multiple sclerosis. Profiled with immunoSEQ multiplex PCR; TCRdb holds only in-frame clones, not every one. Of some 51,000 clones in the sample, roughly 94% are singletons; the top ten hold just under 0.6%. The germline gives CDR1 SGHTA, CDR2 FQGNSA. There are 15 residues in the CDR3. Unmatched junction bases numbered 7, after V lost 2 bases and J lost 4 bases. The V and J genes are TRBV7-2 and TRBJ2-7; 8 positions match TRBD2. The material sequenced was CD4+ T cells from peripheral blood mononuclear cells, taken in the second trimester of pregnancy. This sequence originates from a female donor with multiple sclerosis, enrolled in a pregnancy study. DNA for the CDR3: TGTGCCAGCAGCTTACGCTCCGGGGGGGCTTACGAGCAGTACTTC. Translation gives CASSLRSGGAYEQYF.